The present T cell receptor beta chain was sequenced within a study of T cell repertoires in cytomegalovirus infection. Study summary: Public TCR beta signatures marked donors with CMV infection and the matching HLA. Study-level points and caveats: Within the response measured ex vivo, HLA-C-restricted CMV-specific TCR beta clonotypes were dominant.

From the reads, TCRdb called clonotypes with MiXCR, one entry per CDR3 protein. The sample records some 940,000 distinct CDR3 sequences, around 31% being singletons. This CDR3 comprises 16 residues. J gave up 4 bases and V 5 bases, and 8 bases lay outside the gene matches. This clonotype came up many times. Its antigen is undetermined. This TCR came from a human donor in good health (CMV status not recorded). Some clones in this sample may be carry-over from other donors' samples. Sequences were derived from cultured CD8+ T cells from PBMCs, sampled from culture after CMV antigen stimulation. V usage is TRBV12-3 or TRBV12-4 and J usage is TRBJ2-1; 10 nucleotides agree with TRBD2. CDR3 sequence: CASSQFPSGGYNEQFF. The CDR3 coding sequence is TGTGCCAGCAGTCAATTTCCTAGCGGGGGTTACAATGAGCAGTTCTTC.